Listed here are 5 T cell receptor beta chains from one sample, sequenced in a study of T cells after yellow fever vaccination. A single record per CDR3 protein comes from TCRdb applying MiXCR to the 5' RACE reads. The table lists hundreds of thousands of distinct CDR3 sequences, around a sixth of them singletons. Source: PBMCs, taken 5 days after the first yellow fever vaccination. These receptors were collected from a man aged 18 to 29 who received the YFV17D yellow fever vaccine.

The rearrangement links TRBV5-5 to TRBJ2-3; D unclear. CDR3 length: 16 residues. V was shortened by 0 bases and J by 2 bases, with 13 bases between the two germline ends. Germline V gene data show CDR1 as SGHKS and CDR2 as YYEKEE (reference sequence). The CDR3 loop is CASSLGFGPPTDTQYF. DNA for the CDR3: TGTGCCAGCAGCTTGGGGTTCGGGCCTCCCACAGATACGCAGTATTTT. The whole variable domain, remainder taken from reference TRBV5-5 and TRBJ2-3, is DAGVTQSPTHLIKTRGQQVTLRCSPISGHKSVSWYQQVLGQGPQFIFQYYEKEERGRGNFPDRFSARQFPNYSSELNVNALLLGDSALYLCASSLGFGPPTDTQYFGPGTRLTVL.

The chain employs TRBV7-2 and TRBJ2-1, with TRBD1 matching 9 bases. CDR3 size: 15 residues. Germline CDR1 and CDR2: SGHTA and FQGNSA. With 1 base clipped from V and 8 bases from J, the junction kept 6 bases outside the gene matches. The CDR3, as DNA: TGTGCCAGCAGCTTAGGACAGGGGGGGGAGGATGAGCAGTTCTTC. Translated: CASSLGQGGEDEQFF. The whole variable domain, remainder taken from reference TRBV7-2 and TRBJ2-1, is GAGVSQSPSNKVTEKGKDVELRCDPISGHTALYWYRQSLGQGLEFLIYFQGNSAPDKSGLPSDRFSAERTGGSVSTLTIQRTQQEDSAVYLCASSLGQGGEDEQFFGPGTRLTVL.

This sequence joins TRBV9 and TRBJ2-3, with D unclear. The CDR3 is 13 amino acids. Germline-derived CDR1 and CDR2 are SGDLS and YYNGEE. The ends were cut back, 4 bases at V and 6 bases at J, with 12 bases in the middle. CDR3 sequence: CASSSDHHDTQYF. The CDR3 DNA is TGTGCCAGCAGCTCGGATCACCACGATACGCAGTATTTT. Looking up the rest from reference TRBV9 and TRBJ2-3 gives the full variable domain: DSGVTQTPKHLITATGQRVTLRCSPRSGDLSVYWYQQSLDQGLQFLIQYYNGEERAKGNILERFSAQQFPDLHSELNLSSLELGDSALYFCASSSDHHDTQYFGPGTRLTVL.

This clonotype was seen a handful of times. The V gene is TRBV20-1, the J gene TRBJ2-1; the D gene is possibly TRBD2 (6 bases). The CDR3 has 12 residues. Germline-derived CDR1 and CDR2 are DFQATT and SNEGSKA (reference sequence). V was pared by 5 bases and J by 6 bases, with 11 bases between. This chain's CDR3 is CSAHPSANEQFF. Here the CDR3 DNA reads TGCAGTGCTCATCCTAGCGCCAATGAGCAGTTCTTC.

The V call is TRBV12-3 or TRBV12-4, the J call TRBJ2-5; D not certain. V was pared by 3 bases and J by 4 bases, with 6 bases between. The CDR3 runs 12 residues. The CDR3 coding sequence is TGTGCCAGCAGTTTTCTTACAGAGACCCAGTACTTC. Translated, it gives CASSFLTETQYF.